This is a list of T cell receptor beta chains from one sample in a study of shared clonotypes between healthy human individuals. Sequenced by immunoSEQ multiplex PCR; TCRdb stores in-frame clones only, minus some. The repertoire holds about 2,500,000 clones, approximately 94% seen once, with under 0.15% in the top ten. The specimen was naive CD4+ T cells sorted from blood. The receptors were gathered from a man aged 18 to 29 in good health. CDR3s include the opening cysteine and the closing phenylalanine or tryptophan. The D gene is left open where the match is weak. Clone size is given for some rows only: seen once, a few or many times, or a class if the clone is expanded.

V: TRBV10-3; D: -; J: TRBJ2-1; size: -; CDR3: CAISPRRDAEEQFF; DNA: TGTGCCATCAGCCCTCGCCGGGACGCGGAAGAGCAGTTCTTC
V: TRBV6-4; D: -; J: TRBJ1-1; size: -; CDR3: CASSEQEGTEAFF; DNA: TGTGCCAGCAGTGAACAGGAGGGCACTGAAGCTTTCTTT
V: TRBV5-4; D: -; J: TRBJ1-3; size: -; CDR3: CASSSTVESGNTIYF; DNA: TGTGCCAGCAGCTCCACCGTGGAGTCAGGAAACACCATATATTTT
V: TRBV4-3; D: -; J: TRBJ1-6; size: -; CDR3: CASSQVWGSYNSPLHF; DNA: TGCGCCAGCAGCCAAGTTTGGGGATCTTATAATTCACCCCTCCACTTT
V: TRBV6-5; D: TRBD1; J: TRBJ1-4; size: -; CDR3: CASSYRQGVGEKLFF; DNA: TGTGCCAGCAGTTACCGACAGGGAGTCGGTGAAAAACTGTTTTTT
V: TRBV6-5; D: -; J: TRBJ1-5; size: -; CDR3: CASSYPELESNQPQHF; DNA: TGTGCCAGCAGTTACCCAGAATTAGAAAGCAATCAGCCCCAGCATTTT
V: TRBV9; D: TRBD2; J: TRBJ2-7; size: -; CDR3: CASSVGMKSGGSYEQYF; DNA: TGTGCCAGCAGCGTAGGGATGAAAAGCGGGGGTTCCTACGAGCAGTACTTC
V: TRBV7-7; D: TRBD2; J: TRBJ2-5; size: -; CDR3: CASSPGGLAETQYF; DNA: TGTGCTAGCAGCCCTGGGGGACTAGCGGAGACCCAGTACTTC
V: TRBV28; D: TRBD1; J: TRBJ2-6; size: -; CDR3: CASSRLGGTGGSGANVLTF; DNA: TGTGCCAGCAGCCGCCTGGGGGGGACAGGGGGCTCTGGGGCCAACGTCCTGACTTTC
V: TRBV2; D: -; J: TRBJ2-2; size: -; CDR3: CASSLQGSGELFF; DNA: TGTGCCAGCAGTCTCCAGGGGTCCGGGGAGCTGTTTTTT
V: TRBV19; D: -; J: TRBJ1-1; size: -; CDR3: CASSIGVRVNTEAFF; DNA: TGTGCCAGTAGTATAGGTGTCAGGGTGAACACTGAAGCTTTCTTT
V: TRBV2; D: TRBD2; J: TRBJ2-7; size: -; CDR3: CASSEVTSGLGEQYF; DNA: TGTGCCAGCAGTGAAGTTACTAGCGGGTTGGGCGAGCAGTACTTC
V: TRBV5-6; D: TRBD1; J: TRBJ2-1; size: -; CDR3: CASSFRDRSNNEQFF; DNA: TGTGCCAGCAGCTTTCGGGACAGGAGTAACAATGAGCAGTTCTTC
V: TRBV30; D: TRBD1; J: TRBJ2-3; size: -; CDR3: CAWSSQQGNTQYF; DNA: TGTGCCTGGAGTTCCCAACAGGGGAATACGCAGTATTTT
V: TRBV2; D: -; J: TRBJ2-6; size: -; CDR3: CASSEAPGGGANVLTF; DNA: TGTGCCAGCAGTGAAGCGCCAGGAGGTGGGGCCAACGTCCTGACTTTC
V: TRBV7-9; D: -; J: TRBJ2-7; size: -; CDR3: CASSLVGSGPYGEQYF; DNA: TGTGCCAGCAGCTTAGTAGGGAGCGGCCCCTACGGGGAGCAGTACTTC
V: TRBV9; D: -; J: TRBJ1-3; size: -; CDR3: CASSVEGVAGNTIYF; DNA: TGTGCCAGCAGCGTAGAAGGGGTAGCTGGAAACACCATATATTTT
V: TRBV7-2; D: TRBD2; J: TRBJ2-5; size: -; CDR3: CASSLLGGGLGETQYF; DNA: TGTGCCAGCAGCTTATTGGGCGGGGGTTTGGGAGAGACCCAGTACTTC
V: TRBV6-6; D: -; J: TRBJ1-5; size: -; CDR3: CASSPDRSNQPQHF; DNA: TGTGCCAGCAGCCCCGACAGGAGCAATCAGCCCCAGCATTTT
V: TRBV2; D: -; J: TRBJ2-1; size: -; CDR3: CASSPFSGSYNEQFF; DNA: TGTGCCAGCAGCCCCTTTAGTGGCTCCTACAATGAGCAGTTCTTC
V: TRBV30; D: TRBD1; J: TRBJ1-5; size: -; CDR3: CAWSRGPYQPQHF; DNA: TGTGCCTGGAGCAGGGGGCCTTATCAGCCCCAGCATTTT
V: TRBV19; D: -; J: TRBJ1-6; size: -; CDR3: CASNSDSLNSPLHF; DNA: TGTGCCAGTAACTCGGACAGTCTTAATTCACCCCTCCACTTT
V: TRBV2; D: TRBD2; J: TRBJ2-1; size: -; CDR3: CASRRTGPGLAGGPTYNEQFF; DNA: TGTGCCAGCAGGAGAACCGGGCCGGGACTAGCGGGAGGCCCTACCTACAATGAGCAGTTCTTC
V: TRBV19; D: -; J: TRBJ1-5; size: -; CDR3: CASSNPTAAGNQPQHF; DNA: TGTGCCAGTAGTAACCCTACGGCAGCGGGCAATCAGCCCCAGCATTTT
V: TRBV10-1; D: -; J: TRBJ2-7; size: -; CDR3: CASSEGSVLYEQYF; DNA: TGCGCCAGCAGTGAGGGTTCGGTTCTATACGAGCAGTACTTC
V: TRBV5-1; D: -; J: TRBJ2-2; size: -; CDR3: CASSFLSGTHGAGELFF; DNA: TGCGCCAGCAGCTTTCTGTCGGGAACCCATGGGGCCGGGGAGCTGTTTTTT
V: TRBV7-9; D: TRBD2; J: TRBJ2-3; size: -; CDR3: CASSPVTSRSTDTQYF; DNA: TGTGCCAGCAGCCCGGTGACTAGCAGGAGCACAGATACGCAGTATTTT
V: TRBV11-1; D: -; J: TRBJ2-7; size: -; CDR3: CASSLGAGAHYEQYF; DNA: TGTGCCAGCAGCTTAGGGGCGGGGGCACACTACGAGCAGTACTTC
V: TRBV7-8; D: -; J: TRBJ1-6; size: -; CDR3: CASTYTGNVGSPLHF; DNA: TGTGCCAGCACCTACACAGGGAACGTCGGGTCACCCCTCCACTTT
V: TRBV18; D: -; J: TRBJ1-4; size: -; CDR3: CASSPPSEGEKLFF; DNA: TGTGCCAGCTCACCCCCCTCCGAGGGGGAAAAACTGTTTTTT
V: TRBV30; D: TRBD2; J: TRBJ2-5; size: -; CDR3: CAWSVTSGGETQYF; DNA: TGTGCCTGGAGTGTAACTAGCGGCGGCGAGACCCAGTACTTC
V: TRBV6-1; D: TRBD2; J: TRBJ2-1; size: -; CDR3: CASRPLAGVLNEQFF; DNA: TGTGCCAGCAGGCCACTAGCGGGGGTTTTGAATGAGCAGTTCTTC
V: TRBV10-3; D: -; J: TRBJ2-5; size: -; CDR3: CAISESTVSGETQYF; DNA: TGTGCCATCAGTGAGTCTACGGTGAGCGGAGAGACCCAGTACTTC
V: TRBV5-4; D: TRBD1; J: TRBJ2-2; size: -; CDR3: CASSSNRGSNTGELFF; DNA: TGTGCCAGCAGCTCGAACAGGGGTTCGAACACCGGGGAGCTGTTTTTT
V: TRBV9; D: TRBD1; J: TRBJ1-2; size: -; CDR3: CASTTGGAYYGYTF; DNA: TGTGCCAGTACTACAGGGGGCGCCTACTATGGCTACACCTTC
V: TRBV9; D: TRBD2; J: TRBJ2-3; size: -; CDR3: CASNRGGRVDTQYF; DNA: TGTGCCAGCAACCGGGGGGGCCGGGTAGATACGCAGTATTTT
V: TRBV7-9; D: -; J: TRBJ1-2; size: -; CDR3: CASSSLRDIVAGYTF; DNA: TGTGCCAGCAGCTCACTCCGGGACATTGTGGCTGGCTACACCTTC
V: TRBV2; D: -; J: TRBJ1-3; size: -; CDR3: CASKSGGDSGNTIYF; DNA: TGTGCCAGCAAATCCGGGGGTGACTCTGGAAACACCATATATTTT
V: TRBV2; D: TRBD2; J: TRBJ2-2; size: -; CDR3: CASSPRVAGGIGELFF; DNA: TGTGCCAGCAGCCCCAGGGTGGCGGGAGGGATCGGGGAGCTGTTTTTT
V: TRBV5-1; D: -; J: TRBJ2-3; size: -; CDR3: CASSLLGHPTDTQYF; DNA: TGCGCCAGCAGCTTGTTAGGACACCCCACAGATACGCAGTATTTT
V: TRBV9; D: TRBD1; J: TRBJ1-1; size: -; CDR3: CASSVAQTGGRTEAFF; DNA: TGTGCCAGCAGCGTCGCACAGACAGGGGGGAGGACTGAAGCTTTCTTT
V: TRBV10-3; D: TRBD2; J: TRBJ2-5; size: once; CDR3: CAISPGAGTQETQYF; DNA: TGTGCCATCAGCCCAGGAGCGGGGACCCAAGAGACCCAGTACTTC
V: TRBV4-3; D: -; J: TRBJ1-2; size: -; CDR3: CASSQAGGRRGGYTF; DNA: TGCGCCAGCAGCCAAGCGGGGGGGCGAAGAGGCGGCTACACCTTC
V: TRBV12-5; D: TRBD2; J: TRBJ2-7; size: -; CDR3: CASGLSAGVRYEQYF; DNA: TGTGCTAGTGGTTTATCAGCGGGAGTACGCTACGAGCAGTACTTC
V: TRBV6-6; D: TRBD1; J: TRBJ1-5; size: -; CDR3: CASSRTGQSNQPQHF; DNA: TGTGCCAGCAGTAGAACGGGACAGAGCAATCAGCCCCAGCATTTT
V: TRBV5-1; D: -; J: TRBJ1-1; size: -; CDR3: CASSGDANTEAFF; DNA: TGCGCCAGCAGCGGGGACGCGAACACTGAAGCTTTCTTT
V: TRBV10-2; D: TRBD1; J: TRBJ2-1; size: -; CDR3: CASRPAGTGSYNEQFF; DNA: TGCGCCAGCAGGCCCGCCGGGACAGGGTCCTACAATGAGCAGTTCTTC
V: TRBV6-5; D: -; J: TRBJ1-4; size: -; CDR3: CASSYNEKLFF; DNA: TGTGCCAGCAGTTACAATGAAAAACTGTTTTTT
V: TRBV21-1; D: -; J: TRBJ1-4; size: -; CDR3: CASSKIPGTGVGEKLFF; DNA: TGTGCCAGCAGCAAAATCCCGGGGACAGGGGTGGGCGAAAAACTGTTTTTT
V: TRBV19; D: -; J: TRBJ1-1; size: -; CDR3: CASSTDPGLTEAFF; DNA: TGTGCCAGTAGTACTGATCCAGGGCTCACTGAAGCTTTCTTT